This TCR beta chain was obtained from a study of cytomegalovirus exposure and HLA in healthy donors. General study points: On later analysis, the bulk of CMV-associated TCR beta chains appeared to be HLA-restricted. The authors judged a highly shared variant cluster likely a sequencing artifact.

It was with 60 Vbeta and 13 Jbeta primers that the PCR ran. Profiled with immunoSEQ multiplex PCR; TCRdb holds only in-frame clones, not every one. The sample consists of around 97,000 clones, roughly a tenth of them appearing once. This clone was recorded a few times. Antigen unknown. The CDR3 contains 12 residues. CDR1 and CDR2 from the germline V gene are MNHNS and SASEGT. The chain employs TRBV6-1 and TRBJ2-5; D is uncertain. The assigned J gene may be wrong: the sequence end matches TRBJ2-7 better. The sequence derives from a man aged 50 or older in good health and CMV-seropositive. The source material was PBMCs. The CDR3 sequence: CASNNLLYEQYF. The DNA of the CDR3 is TGTGCCAGCAATAATCTACTTTACGAGCAGTACTTC.